The 2 T cell receptor beta chains given below trace back to one sample, sequenced in a study of T-cell reconstitution after alpha-beta-depleted transplantation in children. The library targeted TCRbeta and was prepared with unique molecular identifiers. MiXCR, applied by TCRdb to the PCR reads, yields one record per CDR3 protein. The sample carries around 490,000 distinct CDR3 sequences, approximately 10% recorded once. This specimen was PBMCs, mostly from graft donor cells, taken 180 days after TCRalphabeta/CD19-depleted stem cell transplant. The receptors shown here come from a female patient aged 2 to 10 who had a stem cell transplant for aplastic anemia, so the T cells may come from the graft donor.

Of note for this clonotype: This could be a read error, since a much larger clone is one nucleotide away. The chain links TRBV29-1 to TRBJ2-7; D could derive from TRBD1 or TRBD2 (6 bases each). The CDR3 extends over 13 amino acids. Looked up from germline, CDR1 is SQVTM and CDR2 is ANQGSEA. Trimming stripped 3 bases from V and 6 bases from J, with 15 bases between. The CDR3 bases are TGCAGCGTTGAGGGGGGCAGGACCTCCGAGCAGTACTTC. Protein sequence: CSVEGGRTSEQYF.

In its sample, this clonotype was seen a few times. The gene calls are TRBV20-1 and TRBJ2-4; the D is unclear. CDR1 DFQATT and CDR2 SNEGSKA come from the germline V gene (reference sequence). The CDR3 is 14 residues long. Trimming stripped 3 bases from V and 0 bases from J, with 9 bases between. The chain's CDR3 is CSASNGLAKNIQYF. The CDR3 bases are TGCAGTGCTAGCAACGGGCTAGCCAAAAACATTCAGTACTTC.